This T cell receptor beta chain was sequenced during a study of cytomegalovirus exposure and HLA in healthy donors. Study outcomes and limitations: Investigators reported 150 to 200 TCR beta chains as tied to cytomegalovirus. Relative to the approximately 700-donor mean, N-insertions were reportedly fewer in an Asian-associated ancestry cluster in a later analysis. In an earlier analysis, productive rearrangement rates for most beta V segments clustered near 87% or 30%.

The CDR3 sequence is 15 residues long. The J segment lost 2 bases and the V segment lost 4 bases, leaving 2 bases of the junction unmatched. Germline V gene lookup returns CDR1 MRHNA and CDR2 SNTAGT. As for the donors, each was a healthy bone marrow donor. Researchers ran the PCR with 60 Vbeta and 13 Jbeta primers. Sequenced by immunoSEQ multiplex PCR; TCRdb stores in-frame clones only, minus some. The profile covers tens of thousands of clones, with 72% appearing a single time and around 10% taken by the ten largest. As to this clone: The antigen is unknown.

V is TRBV6-4 and J is TRBJ2-1; 10 bases align to TRBD2. Source material: PBMCs. The clonotype originates from a woman between 40 and 55 years old in good health and CMV-seropositive. The CDR3 region has the DNA TGTGCCAGCAGTGGAAGCGGGGGGGCCTACAATGAGCAGTTCTTC. Its protein is CASSGSGGAYNEQFF.